The subject of this entry is one T cell receptor (beta chain). Its matching antigen is unknown. The authors divided CD4+ cells into CD45RA+ naive and CD45RA-negative memory subsets. The germline CDR1 and CDR2 sequences are MDHEN and SYDVKM. CDR3 size: 13 residues. The germline V and J ends were trimmed by 0 bases and 6 bases, with 6 bases remaining between them. This entry comes from a study of shared clonotypes between healthy human individuals. TCRdb keeps only in-frame clones here, not all; method: immunoSEQ multiplex PCR. This repertoire shows around 1.6 million clones, around 98% found once; its top ten account for less than 0.55%. Study-wide results and limits: Shared across a handful of donors were around 5% of the naive CD4 clonotypes. Sampling covered blood only; tissue repertoires likely differ. Among the subsets, naive ones generally showed larger estimated richness than memory ones.

V and J are TRBV28 and TRBJ2-1, with D possibly TRBD1 on 6 matching bases. The sequenced sample was naive CD4+ T cells sorted from blood. Subset described: CD45RA+ positively selected. The TCR originated in a man aged 25 to 40 in good health. The CDR3 DNA reads as TGTGCCAGCAGTTTATGGGGGGCCAATGAGCAGTTCTTC. Its protein is CASSLWGANEQFF.